The clone carrying this T cell receptor beta chain has just a few counts. Its antigen is unknown. Of the isolated RNA, all was reverse transcribed, and so the sequenced material was expressed TCRB transcripts. Repertoires were generated with immunoSEQ multiplex PCR, while TCRdb's copy carries only in-frame clones and drops some. The data hold 250,000 or so clones, with approximately 15% observed a single time. The ends were cut back, 6 bases at V and 5 bases at J, with 19 bases in the middle. Germline V gene sequence: CDR1 SGHVS, CDR2 FNYEAQ. The CDR3 consists of 15 residues. These data are taken from a study of beta chain features in type 1 diabetes. Study findings and constraints: Relative to healthy donors, patients appeared to have naive, central memory and Treg TCRB repertoires that were more similar. TCRB CDR3s were moderately but significantly shorter in Type 1 diabetes patients in all four CD4+ subsets. A cDNA-based sequencing approach could over-represent cells with high TCR expression.

This clonotype was obtained from a man aged 25 to 40 with type 1 diabetes. The source material was naive CD4+ T cells from blood. V is TRBV7-6 and J is TRBJ2-5, with a weak D call TRBD2 (5 bases). Written as DNA, the CDR3 is TGTGCCAGCAGGTCCGGGATGCCGGCAAGGGAGACCCAGTACTTC. Translated: CASRSGMPARETQYF.